This TCR beta chain came from a study of blood T cell repertoires in COVID-19. Study-level information: COVID-19 samples from acute and convalescent phases originated in the United States, Italy and Spain.

The CDR3 covers 15 residues. Trimming removed 2 bases at V and 8 bases at J, with 18 bases between. CDR1 is MNHNS and CDR2 is SASEGT in the germline V gene. Using immunoSEQ multiplex PCR, the repertoire was profiled, and TCRdb retains in-frame clones only, with some absent. The sample lists 45,000 to 65,000 clones, roughly 79% occurring once. This chain connects TRBV6-1 to TRBJ1-2; a possible D gene is TRBD1 (6 bases). The sample comprised peripheral blood. The TCR sequence derives from a man aged 55 to 70 with acute or convalescent COVID-19. CDR3 sequence reads: CASSENGRGSGGYTF. In DNA form, the CDR3 reads TGTGCCAGCAGTGAAAATGGCAGGGGATCAGGGGGCTACACCTTC.